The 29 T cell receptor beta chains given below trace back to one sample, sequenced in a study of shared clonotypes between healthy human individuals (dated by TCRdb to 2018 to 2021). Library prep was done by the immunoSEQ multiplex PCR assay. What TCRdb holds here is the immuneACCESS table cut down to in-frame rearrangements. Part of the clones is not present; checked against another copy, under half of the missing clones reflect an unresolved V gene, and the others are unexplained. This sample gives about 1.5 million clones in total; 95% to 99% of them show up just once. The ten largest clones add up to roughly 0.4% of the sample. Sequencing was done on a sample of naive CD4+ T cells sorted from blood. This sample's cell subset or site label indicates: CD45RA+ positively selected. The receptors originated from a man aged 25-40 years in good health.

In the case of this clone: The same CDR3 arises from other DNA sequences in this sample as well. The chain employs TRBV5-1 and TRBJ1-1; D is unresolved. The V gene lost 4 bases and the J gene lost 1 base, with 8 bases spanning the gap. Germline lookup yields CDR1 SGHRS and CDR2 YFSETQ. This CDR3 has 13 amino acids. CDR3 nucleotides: TGCGCCAGCAGCCTAAAGGGGAACACTGAAGCTTTCTTT. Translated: CASSLKGNTEAFF. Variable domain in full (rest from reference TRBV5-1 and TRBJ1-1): KAGVTQTPRYLIKTRGQQVTLSCSPISGHRSVSWYQQTPGQGLQFLFEYFSETQRNKGNFPGRFSGRQFSNSRSEMNVSTLELGDSALYLCASSLKGNTEAFFGQGTRLTVV.

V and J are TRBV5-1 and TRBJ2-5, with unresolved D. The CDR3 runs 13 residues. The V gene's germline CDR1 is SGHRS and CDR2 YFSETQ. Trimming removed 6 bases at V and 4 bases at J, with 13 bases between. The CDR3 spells CASKVPGGETQYF. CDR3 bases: TGCGCCAGCAAGGTTCCGGGTGGAGAGACCCAGTACTTC.

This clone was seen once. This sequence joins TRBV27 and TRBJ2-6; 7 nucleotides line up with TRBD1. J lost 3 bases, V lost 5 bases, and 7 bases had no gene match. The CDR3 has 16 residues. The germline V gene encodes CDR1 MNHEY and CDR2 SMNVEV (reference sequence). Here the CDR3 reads CASSRQGVGGANVLTF. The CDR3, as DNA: TGTGCCAGCAGTAGGCAGGGGGTCGGTGGGGCCAACGTCCTGACTTTC.

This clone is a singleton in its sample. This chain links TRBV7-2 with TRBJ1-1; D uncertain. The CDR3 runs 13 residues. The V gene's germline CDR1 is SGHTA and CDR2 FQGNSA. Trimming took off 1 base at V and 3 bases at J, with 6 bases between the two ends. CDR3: CASSLVQDTEAFF. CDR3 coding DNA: TGTGCCAGCAGCTTAGTCCAGGACACTGAAGCTTTCTTT.

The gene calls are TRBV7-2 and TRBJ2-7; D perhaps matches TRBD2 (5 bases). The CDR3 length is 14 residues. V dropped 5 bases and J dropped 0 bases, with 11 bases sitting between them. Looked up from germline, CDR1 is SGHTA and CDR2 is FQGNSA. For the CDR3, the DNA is TGTGCCAGCAGCCCGGACTTCAGCTCCTACGAGCAGTACTTC. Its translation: CASSPDFSSYEQYF.

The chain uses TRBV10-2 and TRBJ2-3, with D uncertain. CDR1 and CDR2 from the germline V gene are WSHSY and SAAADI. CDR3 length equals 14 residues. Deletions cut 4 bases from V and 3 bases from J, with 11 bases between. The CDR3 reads CASSVTATTDTQYF. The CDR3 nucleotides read TGCGCCAGCAGTGTTACAGCCACTACAGATACGCAGTATTTT.

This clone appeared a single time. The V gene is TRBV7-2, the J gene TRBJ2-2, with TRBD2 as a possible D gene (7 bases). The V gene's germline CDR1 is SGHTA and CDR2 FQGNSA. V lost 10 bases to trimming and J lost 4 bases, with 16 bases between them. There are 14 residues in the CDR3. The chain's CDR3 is CATRRGGRTGELFF. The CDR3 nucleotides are TGTGCCACTCGAAGGGGGGGGCGCACCGGGGAGCTGTTTTTT.

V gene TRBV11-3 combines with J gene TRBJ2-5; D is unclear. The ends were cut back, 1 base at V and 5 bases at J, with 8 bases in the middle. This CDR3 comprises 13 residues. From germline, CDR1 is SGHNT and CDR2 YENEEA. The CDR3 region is CASSLGPEETQYF. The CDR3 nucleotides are TGTGCCAGCAGCTTAGGCCCGGAGGAGACCCAGTACTTC. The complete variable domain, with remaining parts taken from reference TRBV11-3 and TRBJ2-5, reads EAGVVQSPRYKIIEKKQPVAFWCNPISGHNTLYWYLQNLGQGPELLIRYENEEAVDDSQLPKDRFSAERLKGVDSTLKIQPAELGDSAVYLCASSLGPEETQYFGPGTRLLVL.

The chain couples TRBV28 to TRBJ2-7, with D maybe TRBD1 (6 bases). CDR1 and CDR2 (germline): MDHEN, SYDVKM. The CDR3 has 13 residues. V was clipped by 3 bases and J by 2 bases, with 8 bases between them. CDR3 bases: TGTGCCAGCAGTTTGGACAGCGCCTACGAGCAGTACTTC. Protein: CASSLDSAYEQYF. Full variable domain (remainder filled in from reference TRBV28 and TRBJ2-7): DVKVTQSSRYLVKRTGEKVFLECVQDMDHENMFWYRQDPGLGLRLIYFSYDVKMKEKGDIPEGYSVSREKKERFSLILESASTNQTSMYLCASSLDSAYEQYFGPGTRLTVT.

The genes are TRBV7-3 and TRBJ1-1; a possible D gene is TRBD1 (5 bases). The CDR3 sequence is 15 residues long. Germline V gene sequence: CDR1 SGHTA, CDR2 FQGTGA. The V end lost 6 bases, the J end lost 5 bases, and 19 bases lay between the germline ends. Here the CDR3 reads CASSLRAGYDTEAFF. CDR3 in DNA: TGTGCCAGCAGTTTGAGGGCAGGGTATGATACTGAAGCTTTCTTT. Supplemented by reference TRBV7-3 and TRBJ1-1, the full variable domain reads GAGVSQTPSNKVTEKGKYVELRCDPISGHTALYWYRQSLGQGPEFLIYFQGTGAADDSGLPNDRFFAVRPEGSVSTLKIQRTERGDSAVYLCASSLRAGYDTEAFFGQGTRLTVV.

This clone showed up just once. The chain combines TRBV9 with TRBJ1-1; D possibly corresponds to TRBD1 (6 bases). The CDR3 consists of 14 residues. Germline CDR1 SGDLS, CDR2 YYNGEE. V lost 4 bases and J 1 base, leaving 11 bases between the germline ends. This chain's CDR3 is CASSQTGQNTEAFF. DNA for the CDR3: TGTGCCAGCAGCCAGACGGGACAGAACACTGAAGCTTTCTTT. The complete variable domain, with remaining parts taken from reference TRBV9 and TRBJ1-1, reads DSGVTQTPKHLITATGQRVTLRCSPRSGDLSVYWYQQSLDQGLQFLIQYYNGEERAKGNILERFSAQQFPDLHSELNLSSLELGDSALYFCASSQTGQNTEAFFGQGTRLTVV.

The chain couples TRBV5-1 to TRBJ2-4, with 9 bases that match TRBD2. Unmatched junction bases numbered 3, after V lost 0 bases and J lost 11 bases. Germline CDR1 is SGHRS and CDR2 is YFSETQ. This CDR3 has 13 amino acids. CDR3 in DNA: TGCGCCAGCAGCTTGGAACTAGCGGGCCTTCAGTACTTC. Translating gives CASSLELAGLQYF.

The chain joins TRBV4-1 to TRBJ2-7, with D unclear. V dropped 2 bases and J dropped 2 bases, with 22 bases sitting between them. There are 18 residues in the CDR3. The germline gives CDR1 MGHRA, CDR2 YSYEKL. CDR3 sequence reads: CASSQPLHQGSAPYEQYF. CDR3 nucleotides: TGCGCCAGCAGCCAACCCCTCCACCAAGGCAGTGCCCCCTACGAGCAGTACTTC.

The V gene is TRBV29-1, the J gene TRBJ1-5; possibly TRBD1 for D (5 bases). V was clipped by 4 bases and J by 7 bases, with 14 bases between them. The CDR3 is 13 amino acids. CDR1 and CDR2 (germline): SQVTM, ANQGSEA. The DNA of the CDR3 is TGCAGCGTTGTGGGTAGGGACGGCCAGCCCCAGCATTTT. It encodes CSVVGRDGQPQHF.

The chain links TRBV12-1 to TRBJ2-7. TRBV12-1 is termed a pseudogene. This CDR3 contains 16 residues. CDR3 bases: TGTGCCAGCAGCTTTGCGCCATCGGTGGTTGGCGACGAGCAGTACTTC. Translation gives CASSFAPSVVGDEQYF.

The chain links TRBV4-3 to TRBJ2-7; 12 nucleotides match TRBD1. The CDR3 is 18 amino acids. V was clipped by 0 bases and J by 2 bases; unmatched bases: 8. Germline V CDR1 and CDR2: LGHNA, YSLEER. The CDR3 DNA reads TGCGCCAGCAGCCAAGAACGTTTTGGGACAGGGGGCGCCTACGAGCAGTACTTC. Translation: CASSQERFGTGGAYEQYF.

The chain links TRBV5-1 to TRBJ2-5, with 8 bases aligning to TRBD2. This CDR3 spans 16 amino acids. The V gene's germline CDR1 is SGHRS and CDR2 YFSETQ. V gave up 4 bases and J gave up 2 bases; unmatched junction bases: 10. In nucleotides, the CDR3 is TGCGCCAGCAGCCTACGGGGTAGCGGGAATCAAGAGACCCAGTACTTC. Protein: CASSLRGSGNQETQYF. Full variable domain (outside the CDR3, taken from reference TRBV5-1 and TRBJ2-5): KAGVTQTPRYLIKTRGQQVTLSCSPISGHRSVSWYQQTPGQGLQFLFEYFSETQRNKGNFPGRFSGRQFSNSRSEMNVSTLELGDSALYLCASSLRGSGNQETQYFGPGTRLLVL.

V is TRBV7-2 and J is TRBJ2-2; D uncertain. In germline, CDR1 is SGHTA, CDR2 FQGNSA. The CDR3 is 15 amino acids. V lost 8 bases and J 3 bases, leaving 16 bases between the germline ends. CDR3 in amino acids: CASYTTLPHTGELFF. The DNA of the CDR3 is TGTGCCAGCTACACGACTTTGCCTCACACCGGGGAGCTGTTTTTT.

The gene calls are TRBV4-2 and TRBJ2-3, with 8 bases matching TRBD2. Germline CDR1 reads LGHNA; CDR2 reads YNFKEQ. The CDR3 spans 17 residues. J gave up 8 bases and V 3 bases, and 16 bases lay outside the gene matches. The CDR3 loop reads CASSQLGDGRAGSTQYF. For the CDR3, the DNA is TGTGCCAGCAGCCAGCTCGGAGACGGGAGGGCCGGGAGTACGCAGTATTTT.

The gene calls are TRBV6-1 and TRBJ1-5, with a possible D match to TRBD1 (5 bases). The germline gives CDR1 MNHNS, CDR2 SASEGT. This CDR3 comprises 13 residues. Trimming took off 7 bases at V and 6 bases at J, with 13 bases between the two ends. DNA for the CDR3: TGTGCCAGCAACCCAGGGTCGACTCAGCCCCAGCATTTT. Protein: CASNPGSTQPQHF.

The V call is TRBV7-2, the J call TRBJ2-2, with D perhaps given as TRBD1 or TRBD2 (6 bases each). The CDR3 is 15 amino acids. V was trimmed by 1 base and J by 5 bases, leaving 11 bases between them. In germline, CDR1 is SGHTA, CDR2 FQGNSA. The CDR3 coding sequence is TGTGCCAGCAGCTTAGGGCAGGGGAGGACCGGGGAGCTGTTTTTT. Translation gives CASSLGQGRTGELFF.

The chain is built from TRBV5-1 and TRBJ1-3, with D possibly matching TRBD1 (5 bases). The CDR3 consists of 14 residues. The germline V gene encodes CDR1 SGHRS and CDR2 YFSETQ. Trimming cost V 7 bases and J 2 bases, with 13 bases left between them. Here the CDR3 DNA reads TGCGCCAGCGCCCCGGGGACGGCTGGAAACACCATATATTTT. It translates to CASAPGTAGNTIYF.

The CDR3 DNA reads as TGTGCCAGCAGTTTAATCTCCCCGCCCGAGCAGTACTTC. This encodes CASSLISPPEQYF. The chain links TRBV28 to TRBJ2-7, with D unresolved. The CDR3 extends over 13 amino acids. Trimming took off 2 bases at V and 6 bases at J, with 11 bases between the two ends. Germline CDR1 reads MDHEN; CDR2 reads SYDVKM.

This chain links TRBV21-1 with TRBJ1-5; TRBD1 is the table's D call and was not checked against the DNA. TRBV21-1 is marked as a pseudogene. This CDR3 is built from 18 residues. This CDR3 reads CASSRDRRRRRGNQPQHF. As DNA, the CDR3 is TGTGCCAGCAGCAGAGACAGGCGGCGTCGGCGGGGCAATCAGCCCCAGCATTTT.

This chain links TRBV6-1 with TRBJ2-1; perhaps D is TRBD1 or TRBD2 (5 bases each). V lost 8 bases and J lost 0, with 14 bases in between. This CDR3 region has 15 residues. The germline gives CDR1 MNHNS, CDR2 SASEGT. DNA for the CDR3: TGTGCCAGCTCCAAGGGACCAAGCTCCTACAATGAGCAGTTCTTC. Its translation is CASSKGPSSYNEQFF.

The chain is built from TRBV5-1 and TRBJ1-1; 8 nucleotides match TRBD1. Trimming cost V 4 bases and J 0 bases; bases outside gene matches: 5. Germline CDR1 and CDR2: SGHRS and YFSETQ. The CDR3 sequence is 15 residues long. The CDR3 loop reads CASSTSQGVNTEAFF. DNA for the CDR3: TGCGCCAGCAGCACCTCACAGGGGGTGAACACTGAAGCTTTCTTT.

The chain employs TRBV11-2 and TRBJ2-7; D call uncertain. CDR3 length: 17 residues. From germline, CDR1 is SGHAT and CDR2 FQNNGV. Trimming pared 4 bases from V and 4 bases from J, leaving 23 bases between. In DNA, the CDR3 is TGTGCCAGCAGCTCACCGAATCGAGCGCGCGGAACGTACGAGCAGTACTTC. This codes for CASSSPNRARGTYEQYF.

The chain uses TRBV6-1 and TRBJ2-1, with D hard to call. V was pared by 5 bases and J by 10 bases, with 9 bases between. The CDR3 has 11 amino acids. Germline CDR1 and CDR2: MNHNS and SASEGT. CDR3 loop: CASSTASEQFF. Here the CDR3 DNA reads TGTGCCAGCAGTACAGCGAGCGAGCAGTTCTTC.

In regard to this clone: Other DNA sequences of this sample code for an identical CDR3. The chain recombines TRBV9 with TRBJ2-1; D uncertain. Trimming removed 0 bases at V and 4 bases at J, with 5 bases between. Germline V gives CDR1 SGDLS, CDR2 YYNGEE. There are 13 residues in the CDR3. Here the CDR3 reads CASSVDVYNEQFF. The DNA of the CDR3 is TGTGCCAGCAGCGTAGACGTTTACAATGAGCAGTTCTTC.